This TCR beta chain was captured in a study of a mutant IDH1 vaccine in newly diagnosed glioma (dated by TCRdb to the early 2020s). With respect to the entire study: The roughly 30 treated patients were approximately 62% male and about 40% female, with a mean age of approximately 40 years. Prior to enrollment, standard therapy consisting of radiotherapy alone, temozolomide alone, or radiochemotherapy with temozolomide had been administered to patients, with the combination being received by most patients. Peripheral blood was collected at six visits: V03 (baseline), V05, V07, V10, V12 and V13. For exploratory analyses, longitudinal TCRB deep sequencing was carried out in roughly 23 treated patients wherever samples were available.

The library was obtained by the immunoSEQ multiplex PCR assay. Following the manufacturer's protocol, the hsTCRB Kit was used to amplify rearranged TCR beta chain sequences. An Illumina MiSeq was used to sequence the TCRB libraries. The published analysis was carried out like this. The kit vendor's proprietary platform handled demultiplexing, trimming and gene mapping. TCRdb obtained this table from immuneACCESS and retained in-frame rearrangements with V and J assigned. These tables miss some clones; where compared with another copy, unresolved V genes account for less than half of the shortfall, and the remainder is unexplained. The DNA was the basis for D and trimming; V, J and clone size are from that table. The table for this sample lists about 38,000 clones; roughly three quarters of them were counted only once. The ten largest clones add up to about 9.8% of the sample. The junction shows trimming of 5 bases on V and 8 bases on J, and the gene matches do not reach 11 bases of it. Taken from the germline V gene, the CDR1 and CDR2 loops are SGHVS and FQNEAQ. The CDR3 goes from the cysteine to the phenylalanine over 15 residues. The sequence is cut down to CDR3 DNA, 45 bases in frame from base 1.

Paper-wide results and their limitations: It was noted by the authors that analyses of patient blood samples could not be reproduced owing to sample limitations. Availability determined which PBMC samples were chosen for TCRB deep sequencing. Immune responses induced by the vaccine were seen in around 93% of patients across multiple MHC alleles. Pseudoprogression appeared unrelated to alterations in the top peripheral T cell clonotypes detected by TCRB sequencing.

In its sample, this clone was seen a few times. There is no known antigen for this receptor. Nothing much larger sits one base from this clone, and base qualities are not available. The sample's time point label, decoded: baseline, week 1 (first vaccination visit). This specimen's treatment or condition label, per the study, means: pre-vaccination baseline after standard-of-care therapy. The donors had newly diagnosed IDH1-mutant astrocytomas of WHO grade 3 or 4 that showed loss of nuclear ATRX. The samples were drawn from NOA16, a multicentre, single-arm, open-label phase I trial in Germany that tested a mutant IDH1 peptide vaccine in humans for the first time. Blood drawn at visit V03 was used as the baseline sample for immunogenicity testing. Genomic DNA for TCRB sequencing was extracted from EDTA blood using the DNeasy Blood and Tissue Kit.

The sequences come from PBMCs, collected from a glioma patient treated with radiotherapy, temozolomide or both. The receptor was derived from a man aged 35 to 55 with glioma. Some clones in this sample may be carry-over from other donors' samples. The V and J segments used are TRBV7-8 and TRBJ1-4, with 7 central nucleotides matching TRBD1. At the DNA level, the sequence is TGTGCCAGCAGCGCACTCGGGACAGCTGGGGAAAAACTGTTTTTT. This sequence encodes CASSALGTAGEKLFF.